This TCR beta chain was retrieved from a study of T cell repertoires in cytomegalovirus infection. Study overall: Carrying CMV and the relevant HLA type showed in public TCR beta signatures.

CDR3 length: 20 residues. J was trimmed by 2 bases and V by 0 bases; bases with no gene match: 14. Looked up from germline, CDR1 is MRHNA and CDR2 is SNTAGT. Details on this clonotype: As yet, its antigen is unknown.

TCRdb recomputed calls from the reads with MiXCR, one row per CDR3 protein. The data contain around 900,000 distinct CDR3 sequences, roughly 30% of them singletons. Notes on the study in general: HLA-C-restricted CMV-specific TCR beta clonotypes were dominant in the ex vivo response.

This chain uses TRBV6-4 with TRBJ2-1, with 9 bases lining up with TRBD2. This TCR was sampled from a human donor in good health (CMV status not recorded). Some clones in this sample may be carry-over from other donors' samples. Material: cultured CD8+ T cells from PBMCs, obtained from culture after CMV antigen stimulation. The CDR3 nucleotides read TGTGCCAGCAGTGACTCGCCTAGCGGGACACGCCGGGGCACCTACAATGAGCAGTTCTTC. Residues: CASSDSPSGTRRGTYNEQFF.